This T cell receptor (beta chain) was observed in a study of cytomegalovirus exposure and HLA in healthy donors. Of note for this clone: Its antigen is not known.

General observations from the study: Later work associated fewer than 20,000 TCR beta sequences with HLA alleles at 0.05 false discovery rate. Clonal expansion was found to be greater in HLA-associated TCR beta chains than in equally common others in a later analysis. Analyses of presence and absence presupposed an approximately uniform sequencing depth across donors.

The CDR3 is made up of 17 amino acids. The V and J ends lost 3 bases and 7 bases, in that order; junction bases with no gene match: 13. Germline loops: CDR1 SGHDT, CDR2 YYEEEE. PCR used 60 Vbeta primers and 13 Jbeta primers. Sequencing used immunoSEQ multiplex PCR; TCRdb keeps in-frame clones, though not all of them. This sample has about 180,000 clones, with over 80% found just once. The V call is TRBV5-6, the J call TRBJ2-2; 9 bases are a match to TRBD2. This sequence was found in a man between 40 and 49 years old in good health and CMV-seronegative. The sequencing input was PBMCs. CDR3: CASSSIFSGGFYGELFF. The DNA for the CDR3 is TGTGCCAGCAGCTCAATTTTTAGCGGGGGATTTTACGGGGAGCTGTTTTTT.